This TCR beta chain stems from a study of cytomegalovirus exposure and HLA in healthy donors (dated by TCRdb to about 2017). In the study overall: An earlier analysis of about 560 of the donors reported 250 to 350 Gb of sequence data and 100 million to 120 million unique TCR beta sequences obtained from roughly 170 million T cells. Typing coverage varied by locus: roughly 629-640 donors for A, B, C, DRB1 and DQB1; roughly 510 for DQA1; about 590 for DPA1; fewer than 480 for DPB1. Rather than using new phenotypic data, the later analysis identified candidate immune exposures from TCR beta sequences and from how often those sequences occurred across donors. All discovery cohort repertoires had been generated using a single sequencing platform. High-throughput TCR immunosequencing, statistical association of individual TCRs with disease status, and machine learning were combined to predict cytomegalovirus infection status. Using immunosequencing, the study profiled T cell repertoires from roughly 650 subjects and related those repertoires to cytomegalovirus serostatus. Alongside the repertoire data, information on donor age, sex, ethnicity and CMV serostatus was compiled. The genetic ancestry cluster associated with self-reported Caucasian donors included 80% to 90% of the 350 to 500 genotyped donors. About 280 gigabases of sequencing data and around 80 million unique TCR sequences made up an early release that covered about 640 HLA-typed donors. The aim of the study was to test whether cataloging public T cell receptors could identify signatures of past pathogen exposure. In a later analysis, previously published TCR beta repertoires from fewer than 750 donors were re-analyzed and high-resolution HLA genotyping was added so that TCR occurrence patterns could be studied. Besides the first cohort of 666 subjects, a separate validation cohort made up of some 110 different subjects was used. A later genetic analysis used genome-wide SNP genotypes for about 65% of the 666 donors, treating that subset as a discovery cohort. Among about 400 genotyped donors of the cohort, an average of approximately 240,000 unique TCR beta nucleotide sequences was sequenced per donor, of which approximately 19% were non-productive. A few DR-DQ haplotypes were treated as single units for association and clustering because of strong linkage in the cohort. In an earlier analysis of around 540 of the donors, high-throughput TCR beta sequencing was used to judge whether each TCR beta V gene segment behaved as functional or pseudogenic. HLA typing covered class I and class II loci at four-digit resolution.

General findings and caveats noted by the study authors: Some IMGT-functional V segments, including TRBV6-2 and TRBV6-3, could not be told apart with the 87-base-pair reads, so those segments were excluded. Strong co-occurrence of HLA alleles, especially DR and DQ, made assigning TCR associations to individual alleles difficult. Linkage disequilibrium might explain the correlated functional status among segregating V segments, but an unknown experimental factor could not be ruled out. An earlier analysis of 587 of the donors showed that most TCR beta V segments appeared in productive rearrangements either about 87% or about 30% of the time, which broadly matched IMGT annotations. Because counts were too low, about 18 rarely observed V segments, including chromosome 9 orphons, were excluded from the earlier analysis of 587 of the donors. A total of 164 TCR beta chains were listed by the study as associated with cytomegalovirus. The presence/absence analyses assumed that sequencing depth was roughly uniform across donors, and that assumption may not be true. In a later analysis, most CMV-associated TCR beta chains were found to appear HLA-restricted, with HLA associations seemingly driven largely by CMV exposure. In a later analysis, several top co-occurrence clusters were reported to appear linked to parvovirus B19, influenza, CMV and Epstein-Barr virus. Specific HLA alleles were associated with 15,000 to 20,000 TCR beta sequences at a false discovery rate of 0.05 in a later analysis. Because some donors lacked HLA typing at each locus, the association tests relied only on the typed subset. For the cohort, immune exposure information was limited to CMV serostatus. The classifier was reported to diagnose cytomegalovirus status with high specificity and sensitivity in both the original cohort and the validation cohort. V-gene and J-gene trimming of TCR beta chains was associated with a missense DCLRE1C variant in a later genetic analysis, and the association was replicated in an independent cohort. Compared with the roughly 700-donor mean, donors in an Asian-associated ancestry cluster had fewer N-insertions in productive TCRs, according to a later genetic analysis. In a later analysis, HLA-associated TCR beta chains were found to be more clonally expanded and to have lower generation probabilities than equally common non-associated chains. According to the authors, the approach could potentially be generalized to other disease states and immunological phenotypes. A further reported finding was that TCR beta sequences accurately predicted the HLA-A and HLA-B alleles for most subjects in the first cohort. Most TCR sequences were seen in very few donors, while some public TCRs were found in many individuals. This cohort had only TCR beta chains sequenced, and the lack of alpha or paired-chain data limited which features could be detected. In a later analysis, TCR association rates were found to vary across HLA loci, with the most associated TCRs seen for DRB1 alleles and the fewest for HLA-C alleles. In vitro tests confirmed that a few of the cytomegalovirus-associated TCR beta chains recognize cytomegalovirus antigens. The sequencing pipeline was judged likely to have produced a cluster of highly shared sequence variants as a technical artifact.

With respect to this clone: Its antigen is not yet known. Base quality data are lacking; no much larger clone is found one base away.

The library was made by the immunoSEQ multiplex PCR assay. For the multiplex PCR, a mixture combining 60 forward primers for TCR Vbeta segments and 13 reverse primers for TCR Jbeta segments was used. The CDR3 region of rearranged TCR beta genes was amplified from genomic DNA by a multiplex PCR assay. The Illumina HiSeq System was used to sequence the amplified TCR beta libraries as 87-base-pair reads. Regarding the original processing steps: A later analysis counted approximately 74 million unique TCR beta chains across the 550 to 750 repertoires, and some 12 million of these chains were shared by at least two donors. Raw reads were error-corrected and collapsed into unique sequences by a nearest-neighbor algorithm in which closely related sequences were merged to remove PCR and sequencing errors. V, D and J gene segments were assigned by aligning CDR3 sequences to IMGT reference sequences. For a sequence to be retained, a match of at least six nucleotides was required to both a V gene segment and a J gene segment. A rearrangement was called productive if the CDR3 had no stop codons and remained in frame with V and J, and every other rearrangement was called non-productive. Following IMGT convention, CDR3 was defined as the stretch from the second conserved V-encoded cysteine up to the conserved J-encoded phenylalanine. The earlier analysis of some 550 of the donors excluded any sequence lacking an unambiguous match to a single V gene segment. An earlier analysis of a few hundred of the donors classified V segments as functional when productive rearrangements were above 56.7% and as segregating when the standard deviation between donors was above 5%. A statistical classification framework was built to diagnose cytomegalovirus status from the catalog of TCR beta chain sequences. In a later analysis, TCR nucleotide sequences were compared against IMGT/GENE-DB human TR gene sequences so that V and J genes could be assigned. A later analysis assigned CDR3 sequences and most-parsimonious VDJ recombination scenarios with the TCRdist pipeline. A later analysis defined each TCR beta chain by its CDR3 amino acid sequence plus V-gene family, and excluded reads lacking a unique V-gene family. In a later analysis, around 650 highly shared, low-generation-probability nucleotide sequences were removed to address suspected cross-contamination and a sequencing artifact. For each public chain, a later analysis derived a clonal expansion index from normalized ranks of inferred template counts within each repertoire. Generation probabilities in a later analysis came from a VDJ recombination model fitted to out-of-frame rearrangements, and those results were checked against IGoR. Hypergeometric tests were used in a later analysis to score TCR-TCR, TCR-HLA and TCR-CMV co-occurrence, with a repertoire-size bias correction applied to the TCR pairs. To estimate false discovery rates, a later analysis permuted the HLA or CMV assignments 20 times. In a later analysis, co-occurring TCRs were grouped using DBSCAN, with TCRdist sequence similarity added in when clustering inside HLA-allele-positive subsets. Co-occurrence clustering excluded repertoires with fewer than 30,000 or more than 120,000 public chains, plus five with anomalous nucleotide sharing. TCRdb holds this immuneACCESS table with in-frame rearrangements only. Some clones are missing; in checked studies, unresolved V genes explain under half, and the rest has no known cause. V and J calls and clone size come straight from that table; D and trimming were deduced from the DNA. In all, the sample holds 270,000 or so clones, and 75% to 90% of those were seen once. Approximately 4.3% of the sample lies in the top ten.

In total, roughly 670 healthy bone marrow donors made up the cohort. Cohort members were all nominally healthy when sampled, although unrecorded immune exposures were likely present. The donor was CMV seropositive and belonged to the group of 250 to 300 seropositive cohort members. A peripheral blood sample was collected from each donor, and TCR beta sequencing was performed on peripheral blood mononuclear cells. The Qiagen DNeasy Blood Extraction Kit was used to extract genomic DNA from the blood cell samples. V drops 5 bases and J drops 8 bases, leaving 9 bases in between. CDR1 and CDR2 (SGHAT, FQNNGV) derive from the germline V gene. CDR3 length: 12 amino acids, cysteine to phenylalanine. Only the CDR3 part of the read is kept: 36 bases, read in frame from the first base.

The receptor was isolated from a man aged 40-49 years in good health and CMV-seropositive. The chain was built from TRBV11-2 and TRBJ1-4; the D gene is not confidently resolved. The sample consisted of PBMCs. The bases read TGTGCCAGCAGCGATGACTTGGAAAAACTGTTTTTT. Its protein is CASSDDLEKLFF.